The T cell receptor (beta chain) under discussion was sequenced for a study of cytomegalovirus exposure and HLA in healthy donors. Study overall: Across roughly 400 genotyped donors, around 82% landed in the Caucasian-associated ancestry cluster.

The CDR3 is 11 amino acids. Germline V lookup: CDR1 SGHTS, CDR2 YDEGEE. In the case of this clone: Its antigen remains unidentified.

General study results and limits: A link between a missense DCLRE1C variant and TCR beta V- and J-gene trimming emerged from a later analysis. In a later analysis, a genetic analysis reported fewer productive-TCR N-insertions in an Asian-associated ancestry cluster than the cohort average.

PCR amplification relied on 60 Vbeta primers (plus 13 Jbeta primers). Methods used by the authors: Counted up in a later analysis, unique TCR beta chains came to approximately 77 million, with about 10 million shared. Here immunoSEQ multiplex PCR was the method, and the copy in TCRdb shows in-frame clones only, minus some. V, J and clone size derive from that table, while D and trimming were established from the DNA sequence. The sample records roughly 170,000 clones, more than 65% being singletons. The TCR originated in a male donor in good health and CMV-seronegative. Sequences were obtained from PBMCs. The chain has TRBV5-8 and TRBJ2-5; D is unresolved. TRBJ2-7 matches the DNA end more closely, so the J call is doubtful. The CDR3 loop is CASSITYEQYF. The CDR3 bases are TGTGCCAGCAGCATCACCTACGAGCAGTACTTC.